The sequence of this TCR beta chain was determined in a study of T cell clones after liver transplantation. On the study more broadly: Samples came pre-transplant, pre-randomization before withdrawal, and post-randomization after withdrawal ended. Whole-study results and caveats: A significant post-transplant drop in circulating graft-donor-reactive CD4 TCRbeta sequences occurred in most of the 8 subjects.

Comment on this clone: Its cognate antigen is unknown.

The assay was immunoSEQ multiplex PCR, and TCRdb's table has in-frame clones only and misses some. Of under 60,000 clones in the sample, 60% to 80% were seen once. The TCR was taken from a human patient who received a liver transplant. Part of the T cells may come from the graft donor. This specimen consisted of CD4+ T cells from blood, obtained at the 22-month timepoint.

The CDR3 protein is CATSRTLGTGARPQHF. The CDR3 region has the DNA TGTGCCACCAGCCGAACCCTGGGGACAGGGGCCAGGCCCCAGCATTTT. The chain carries TRBV15 and TRBJ1-5, with 10 bases identical to TRBD1. The CDR3 spans 16 residues. Germline V lookup: CDR1 LNHNV, CDR2 YYDKDF (reference sequence). J lost 9 bases, V lost 5 bases, and 13 bases had no gene match. The variable domain in full, with the rest retrieved from reference TRBV15 and TRBJ1-5, is DAMVIQNPRYQVTQFGKPVTLSCSQTLNHNVMYWYQQKSSQAPKLLFHYYDKDFNNEADTPDNFQSRRPNTSFCFLDIRSPGLGDTAMYLCATSRTLGTGARPQHFGDGTRLSIL.